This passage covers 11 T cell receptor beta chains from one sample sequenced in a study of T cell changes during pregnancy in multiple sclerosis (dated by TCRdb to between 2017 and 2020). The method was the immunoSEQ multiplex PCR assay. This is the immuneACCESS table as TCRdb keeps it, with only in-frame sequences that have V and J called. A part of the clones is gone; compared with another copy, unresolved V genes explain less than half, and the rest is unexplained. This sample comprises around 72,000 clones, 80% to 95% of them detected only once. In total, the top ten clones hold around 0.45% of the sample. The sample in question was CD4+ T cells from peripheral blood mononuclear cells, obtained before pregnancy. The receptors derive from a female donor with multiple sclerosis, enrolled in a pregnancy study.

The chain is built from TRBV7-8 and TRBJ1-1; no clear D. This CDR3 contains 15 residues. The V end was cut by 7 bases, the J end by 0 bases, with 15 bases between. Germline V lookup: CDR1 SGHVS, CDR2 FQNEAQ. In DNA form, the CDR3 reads TGTGCCAGCACCTTCCTGAACGAGATGAACACTGAAGCTTTCTTT. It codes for CASTFLNEMNTEAFF.

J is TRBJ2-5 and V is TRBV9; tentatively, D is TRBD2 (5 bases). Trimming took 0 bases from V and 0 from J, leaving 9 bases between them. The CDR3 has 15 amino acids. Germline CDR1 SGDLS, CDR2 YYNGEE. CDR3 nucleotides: TGTGCCAGCAGCGTAGAAGCGGCCTACCAAGAGACCCAGTACTTC. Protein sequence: CASSVEAAYQETQYF.

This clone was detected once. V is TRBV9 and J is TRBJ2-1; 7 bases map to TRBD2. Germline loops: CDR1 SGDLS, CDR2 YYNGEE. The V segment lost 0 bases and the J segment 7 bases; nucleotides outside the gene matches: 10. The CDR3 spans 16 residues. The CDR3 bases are TGTGCCAGCAGCGTAGGTCTCGGTAGCGGGTTGAATGAGCAGTTCTTC. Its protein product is CASSVGLGSGLNEQFF.

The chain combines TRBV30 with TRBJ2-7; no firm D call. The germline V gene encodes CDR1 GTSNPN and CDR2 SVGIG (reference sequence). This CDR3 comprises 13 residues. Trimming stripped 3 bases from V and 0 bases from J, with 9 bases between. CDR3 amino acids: CAWSPDSSYEQYF. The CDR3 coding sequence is TGTGCCTGGAGCCCTGACTCCTCCTACGAGCAGTACTTC.

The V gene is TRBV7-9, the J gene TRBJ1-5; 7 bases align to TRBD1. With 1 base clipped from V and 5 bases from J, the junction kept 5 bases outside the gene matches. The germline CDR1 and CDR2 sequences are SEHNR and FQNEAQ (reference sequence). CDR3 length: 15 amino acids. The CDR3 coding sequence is TGTGCCAGCAGCTTAGGGACAGGAGAAGATCAGCCCCAGCATTTT. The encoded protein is CASSLGTGEDQPQHF.

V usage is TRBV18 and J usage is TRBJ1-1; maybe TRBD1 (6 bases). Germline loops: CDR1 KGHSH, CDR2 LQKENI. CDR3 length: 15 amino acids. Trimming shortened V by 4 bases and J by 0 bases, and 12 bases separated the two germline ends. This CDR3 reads CASSQGRGLNTEAFF. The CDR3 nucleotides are TGTGCCAGCTCACAGGGCAGGGGCCTGAACACTGAAGCTTTCTTT. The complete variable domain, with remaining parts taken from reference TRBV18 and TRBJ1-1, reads NAGVMQNPRHLVRRRGQEARLRCSPMKGHSHVYWYRQLPEEGLKFMVYLQKENIIDESGMPKERFSAEFPKEGPSILRIQQVVRGDSAAYFCASSQGRGLNTEAFFGQGTRLTVV.

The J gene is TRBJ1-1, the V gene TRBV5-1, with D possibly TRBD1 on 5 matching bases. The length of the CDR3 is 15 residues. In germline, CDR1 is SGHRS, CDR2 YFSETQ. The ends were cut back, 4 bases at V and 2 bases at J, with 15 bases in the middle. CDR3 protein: CASSRETVGNTEAFF. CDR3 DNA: TGCGCCAGCAGCCGCGAGACAGTGGGCAACACTGAAGCTTTCTTT.

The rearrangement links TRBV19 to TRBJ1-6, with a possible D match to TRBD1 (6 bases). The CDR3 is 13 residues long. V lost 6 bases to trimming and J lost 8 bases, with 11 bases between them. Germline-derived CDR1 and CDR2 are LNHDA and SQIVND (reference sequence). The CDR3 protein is CASSLDSDSPLHF. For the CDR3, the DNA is TGTGCCAGTAGCCTGGACAGTGATTCACCCCTCCACTTT.

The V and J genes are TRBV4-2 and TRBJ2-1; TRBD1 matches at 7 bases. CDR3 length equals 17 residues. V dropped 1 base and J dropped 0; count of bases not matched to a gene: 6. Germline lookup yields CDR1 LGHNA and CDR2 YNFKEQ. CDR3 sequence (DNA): TGTGCCAGCAGCCAAGGGAACCGGGACAGCTCCTACAATGAGCAGTTCTTC. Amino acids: CASSQGNRDSSYNEQFF.

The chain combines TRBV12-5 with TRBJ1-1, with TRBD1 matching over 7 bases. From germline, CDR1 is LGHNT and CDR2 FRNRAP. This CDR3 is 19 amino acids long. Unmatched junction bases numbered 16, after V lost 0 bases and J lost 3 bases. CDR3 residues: CASGLVMGDSYQADTEAFF. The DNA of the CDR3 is TGTGCTAGTGGTTTGGTAATGGGGGACAGCTACCAAGCGGACACTGAAGCTTTCTTT.

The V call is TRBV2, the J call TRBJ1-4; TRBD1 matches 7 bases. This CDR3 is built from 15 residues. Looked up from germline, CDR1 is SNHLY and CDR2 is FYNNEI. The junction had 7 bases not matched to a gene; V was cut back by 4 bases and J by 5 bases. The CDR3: CASSGSGQINEKLFF. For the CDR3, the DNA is TGTGCCAGCAGTGGGTCGGGACAGATAAATGAAAAACTGTTTTTT.